The 8 T cell receptor beta chains reported below all come from one sample, sequenced in a study of blood T cells in healthy people across ages. A second roughly 6 to 12 cycle PCR used barcoded and J-beta primers. One entry per CDR3 protein results from TCRdb running MiXCR on the 5' RACE reads. The data show 800,000 to 900,000 distinct CDR3 sequences, 55% to 65% seen once. Material: blood. The receptors shown here come from a man aged 25-40 years in good health.

This clonotype was detected only a few times. The rearrangement uses TRBV7-8 and TRBJ2-1; D is possibly TRBD2 (5 bases). The CDR3 loop spans 14 amino acids. V lost 3 bases, J lost 6 bases, and 12 bases lay in between. Germline-derived CDR1 and CDR2 are SGHVS and FQNEAQ. For the CDR3, the DNA is TGTGCCAGCAGCTTTCAACCAACTAGCAATGAGCAGTTCTTC. Amino acid sequence: CASSFQPTSNEQFF.

The rearrangement links TRBV9 to TRBJ2-7; D is uncertain. Germline assignment: CDR1 SGDLS and CDR2 YYNGEE. This CDR3 contains 15 residues. V lost 2 bases to trimming and J lost 1 base, with 13 bases between them. The CDR3 here is CASSVAPSFSYEQYF. The DNA of the CDR3 is TGTGCCAGCAGCGTTGCGCCGTCCTTTTCCTACGAGCAGTACTTC.

The genes are TRBV5-5 and TRBJ2-3, with TRBD1 matching over 9 bases. Germline loops: CDR1 SGHKS, CDR2 YYEKEE (reference sequence). Trimming took 10 bases from V and 2 from J; bases not matched to a gene: 5. There are 13 residues in the CDR3. CDR3 in DNA: TGTGCCGGGGGGACAGGGCCCACAGATACGCAGTATTTT. It encodes CAGGTGPTDTQYF.

This chain uses TRBV10-3 with TRBJ1-2; 7 bases align to TRBD1. The CDR3 is 14 residues long. The germline V gene encodes CDR1 ENHRY and CDR2 SYGVKD. With 6 bases clipped from V and 7 bases from J, the junction kept 11 bases outside the gene matches. CDR3 nucleotide sequence: TGTGCCATCAGGACACCGACAGGGCCCCGTGGCTACACCTTC. Translation: CAIRTPTGPRGYTF.

Worth noting for this clonotype: Sequence at one end of the junction differs from germline and may be a read error. This rearrangement joins TRBV7-2 to TRBJ1-5; D might be TRBD1 (5 bases). The CDR3 sequence is 14 residues long. Germline values: CDR1 SGHTA, CDR2 FQGNSA. The CDR3 region is CTSSFPDSNRPQHF. DNA of the CDR3: TGTACCAGCAGCTTCCCTGACAGCAATCGGCCCCAGCATTTT.

The chain couples TRBV5-1 to TRBJ2-1; TRBD2 agrees at 13 bases. In germline, CDR1 is SGHRS, CDR2 YFSETQ. This CDR3 spans 17 amino acids. Trimming took 4 bases from V and 7 from J; bases not matched to a gene: 11. CDR3 sequence (DNA): TGCGCCAGCAGCCCAACTAGCGGGGGGGCCGTGGGTAATGAGCAGTTCTTC. Translation: CASSPTSGGAVGNEQFF.

This chain joins TRBV6-6 and TRBJ2-2; D is uncertain. The CDR3 runs to 12 residues. Germline-derived CDR1 and CDR2 are MNHNY and SVGAGI (reference sequence). V was trimmed by 6 bases and J by 6 bases, leaving 8 bases between them. The CDR3 here is CASRDGSGELFF. The CDR3 nucleotides are TGTGCCAGCAGGGATGGGTCCGGGGAGCTGTTTTTT.

V gene TRBV29-1 combines with J gene TRBJ1-1; a weak D match, TRBD1 (5 bases). V was pared by 8 bases and J by 5 bases, with 15 bases between. The germline V gene encodes CDR1 SQVTM and CDR2 ANQGSEA. CDR3 size: 12 residues. CDR3 protein: CSLQVFGTEAFF. For the CDR3, the DNA is TGCAGCCTACAGGTTTTTGGTACTGAAGCTTTCTTT.